This T cell receptor (beta chain) was recorded in a study of graft-versus-host responses after intestinal transplantation (dated by TCRdb to about 2021). Notes on the research overall: The transplants that recipients received were multivisceral, liver-intestinal, or isolated intestinal. All recipients received anti-thymocyte globulin induction followed by maintenance tacrolimus and steroids for roughly three years. After intestinal transplantation, graft-versus-host and host-versus-graft alloreactive T cell clones in the graft, circulation and bone marrow were tracked using bulk TCR-beta CDR3 sequencing. To identify alloreactive clones, pre-transplant mixed lymphocyte reaction products were sequenced and compared with unstimulated pre-transplant donor and recipient T cells. Of the roughly 25 intestinal transplant recipients enrolled in the cohort, one of whom was a retransplant, a few patients without pretransplant specimens were excluded. A peak of at least 4% donor T cells among recipient peripheral blood mononuclear cells was the definition used for donor T cell macrochimerism. Rather than being sequenced by the commercial service, samples from a few later patients were sequenced in-house on an Illumina MiSeq and processed with MiXCR. Here is what the overall study found, with its caveats: In patients with donor T cell macrochimerism, the allografts had high GvH to HvG T cell clonal ratios. GvH clones were detected in recipient bone marrow, and some appeared earlier in ileal mucosa or blood, consistent with an intestinal mucosal origin. Early after transplant, peak levels of circulating GvH clones were associated with declines in HvG clones. The conclusions were limited by the relatively low number and heterogeneity of the intestinal transplant patients.

Of note for this clone: The target of this receptor is not known. Base qualities are not recorded, but no much larger clone differs from it by a single base.

Receptor libraries were prepared by the immunoSEQ multiplex PCR assay. Adaptive Biotechnologies carried out high-throughput TCR-beta CDR3 sequencing of genomic DNA for most patients. The published analysis was carried out like this. Adaptive's ImmunoSEQ software was the source of the TCR sequencing data for 15 to 20 patients, while a few other patients were processed with MiXCR and VDJtools. CDR3 nucleotide sequences shared by donor and recipient were removed because the origin of these sequences could not be assigned. To be classed as alloreactive, a clone needed at least 2-fold expansion over unstimulated cells and a minimum CFSE-low frequency of 0.002% (template counts) or 0.001% (read counts). Mappable clones were those detected in sequenced pre-transplant spleen, lymph node, or MLR CFSE-low populations of the donor or recipient. The cumulative frequency of alloreactive clones was calculated as a percentage of all sequences, weighted by copy number. TCRdb re-hosts the immuneACCESS table, in-frame sequences only. Its copies lack some clones; in the studies checked, an unresolved V gene accounts for under half of them, and the cause for the rest is not known. V and J calls and clone size come straight from that table; D and trimming were deduced from the DNA. The sample profile shows tens of thousands of clones; about 90% of them were found once. Roughly 2.5% of the sample goes to the ten largest clones.

Blood samples were collected up to 4 times in the first month after transplant and then at least monthly when available. V ends up 3 bases short and J 7 bases short, with an unmatched junction base count of 13. CDR1 is given as SGHRS and CDR2 as YFSETQ, both from the germline V gene. The CDR3 measures 17 amino acids from cysteine to phenylalanine. Just the 51-base CDR3 DNA is kept, in frame starting at base 1. The receptor was derived from a human patient who received an intestinal transplant, so some T cells may come from the graft donor. Specimen: PBMCs, collected around 330 days after intestinal transplant. This chain joins TRBV5-1 to TRBJ2-1, and 10 bases in between align with TRBD2. The nucleotide sequence is given as TGCGCCAGCAGCTCCAATCCTAGCGGGAGTGGGGGGAATGAGCAGTTCTTC. Its product reads: CASSSNPSGSGGNEQFF.